One and the same sample provided the 14 T cell receptor beta chains below, sequenced in a study of spatial heterogeneity in lung cancer. The sample's time point: sample taken at primary tumor resection. TCRdb passed the 5' RACE reads through MiXCR, listing each CDR3 protein once. This sample has about 2,400 distinct CDR3 sequences, with about 15% found just once. The material sequenced was normal lung tissue next to the tumor, taken at surgery. These receptors originate from a male donor with early-stage non-small cell lung cancer.

This clonotype was picked up a small number of times. The J gene is TRBJ1-6, the V gene TRBV28; tentatively, D is TRBD1 (5 bases). The CDR3 is 17 amino acids. V lost 6 bases to trimming and J lost 0 bases, with 15 bases between them. The V gene's germline CDR1 is MDHEN and CDR2 SYDVKM. CDR3: CASRFLDSSSYNSPLHF. CDR3 nucleotides: TGTGCCAGCAGGTTTCTAGACAGCAGCTCCTATAATTCACCCCTCCACTTT.

The chain carries TRBV2 and TRBJ1-4; 8 bases match TRBD1. With 6 bases clipped from V and 7 bases from J, the junction kept 7 bases outside the gene matches. CDR1 and CDR2 from the germline V gene are SNHLY and FYNNEI. The CDR3 extends over 14 amino acids. Here the CDR3 DNA reads TGTGCCAGCAGAGAGGACAGGGTGGTTGAAAAACTGTTTTTT. This codes for CASREDRVVEKLFF. The entire variable domain, with the rest obtained from reference TRBV2 and TRBJ1-4, is as follows: EPEVTQTPSHQVTQMGQEVILRCVPISNHLYFYWYRQILGQKVEFLVSFYNNEISEKSEIFDDQFSVERPDGSNFTLKIRSTKLEDSAMYFCASREDRVVEKLFFGSGTQLSVL.

In its sample, this clonotype ranks as large (0.1 to 1%). V gene TRBV6-2 or TRBV6-3 combines with J gene TRBJ2-1, with a weak D call TRBD1 (6 bases). V was shortened by 6 bases and J by 4 bases, with 16 bases between the two germline ends. The CDR3 is 15 amino acids. Germline values: CDR1 MNHEY, CDR2 SVGEGT. The CDR3 sequence is CASRFGQGIYNEQFF. The CDR3 coding sequence is TGTGCCAGCAGATTCGGTCAGGGGATATACAATGAGCAGTTCTTC.

This clonotype is labeled as large. The chain has TRBV12-3 or TRBV12-4 and TRBJ2-1; 7 positions match TRBD1. V was clipped by 5 bases and J by 4 bases; unmatched bases: 5. The CDR3 has 14 amino acids. The CDR3 loop reads CASSRPGQYNEQFF. The CDR3 DNA reads as TGTGCCAGCAGTCGTCCGGGACAGTACAATGAGCAGTTCTTC.

By sample share, this clonotype is medium-sized. The chain's CDR3 is CASSPGDQNEQYF. The CDR3 bases are TGTGCCAGCAGCCCCGGGGATCAAAACGAGCAGTACTTC. The genes are TRBV28 and TRBJ2-7; D might be TRBD2 (5 bases). The CDR3 is 13 amino acids. Germline-derived CDR1 and CDR2 are MDHEN and SYDVKM. V dropped 6 bases and J dropped 5 bases, with 14 bases sitting between them.

This clonotype was counted at least ten times. The V call is TRBV9, the J call TRBJ2-1; TRBD1 matches at 8 bases. Germline values: CDR1 SGDLS, CDR2 YYNGEE. This CDR3 comprises 18 residues. The junction had 16 bases not matched to a gene; V was cut back by 3 bases and J by 5 bases. The CDR3 reads CASSAAGTGGWADNEQFF. The CDR3 DNA sequence: TGTGCCAGCAGCGCCGCCGGGACAGGCGGATGGGCAGACAATGAGCAGTTCTTC. The full variable domain, its missing parts supplied by reference TRBV9 and TRBJ2-1, is DSGVTQTPKHLITATGQRVTLRCSPRSGDLSVYWYQQSLDQGLQFLIQYYNGEERAKGNILERFSAQQFPDLHSELNLSSLELGDSALYFCASSAAGTGGWADNEQFFGPGTRLTVL.

This clonotype is deemed medium-sized (0.01 to 0.1%). The CDR3 nucleotides read TGCAGTGCTAGAGACCCCTTTTCTGGGGCCAACGTCCTGACTTTC. It specifies CSARDPFSGANVLTF. The J gene is TRBJ2-6, the V gene TRBV20-1; D is unclear. Between the trimmed V and J ends, which lost 0 bases and 1 base, there was a span of 7 bases. The CDR3 sequence is 15 residues long. The V gene's germline CDR1 is DFQATT and CDR2 SNEGSKA (reference sequence).

In its sample, this clonotype is medium-sized. V gene TRBV5-1 combines with J gene TRBJ2-2, with D tentatively TRBD1 (5 bases). V lost 4 bases, J lost 3 bases, and 7 bases lay in between. This CDR3 contains 13 residues. The V gene's germline CDR1 is SGHRS and CDR2 YFSETQ. The CDR3 region has the DNA TGCGCCAGCAGCCCAGGGTACACCGGGGAGCTGTTTTTT. Translation gives CASSPGYTGELFF.

This clonotype is deemed medium-sized. This sequence joins TRBV28 and TRBJ2-5; D is perhaps TRBD2 (5 bases). With 5 bases removed from V and 10 bases from J, the gap between germline ends came to 14 bases. The CDR3 is 12 amino acids. Germline V gene data show CDR1 as MDHEN and CDR2 as SYDVKM. The CDR3 spells CASSDSELGQYF. In nucleotides, the CDR3 is TGTGCCAGCAGTGATAGCGAGCTAGGCCAGTACTTC.

This clonotype was counted a few times. The chain couples TRBV28 to TRBJ2-3; possible D gene TRBD1, 6 bases. Trimming pared 4 bases from V and 2 bases from J, leaving 13 bases between. This CDR3 is built from 15 residues. In germline, CDR1 is MDHEN, CDR2 SYDVKM. CDR3: CASSSPGHPTDTQYF. The CDR3 DNA is TGTGCCAGCAGTTCCCCGGGACACCCCACAGATACGCAGTATTTT.

The chain combines TRBV11-2 with TRBJ2-4; either TRBD1 or TRBD2 may fit D (6 bases each). V was clipped by 3 bases and J by 7 bases, with 19 bases between them. The CDR3 runs to 16 residues. Germline CDR1 is SGHAT and CDR2 is FQNNGV. In DNA, the CDR3 is TGTGCCAGCAGCTTCGCTCCAGGGGCCGGAGGGAACATTCAGTACTTC. It translates to CASSFAPGAGGNIQYF. The full variable domain, in which reference TRBV11-2 and TRBJ2-4 provide the parts outside the CDR3, is EAGVAQSPRYKIIEKRQSVAFWCNPISGHATLYWYQQILGQGPKLLIQFQNNGVVDDSQLPKDRFSAERLKGVDSTLKIQPAKLEDSAVYLCASSFAPGAGGNIQYFGAGTRLSVL.

This clonotype has only a few counts. V usage is TRBV3-1 and J usage is TRBJ2-1; a possible D gene is TRBD1 (5 bases). Germline V gene sequence: CDR1 LGHDT, CDR2 YNNKEL (reference sequence). This CDR3 comprises 17 residues. Trimming stripped 1 base from V and 1 base from J, with 14 bases between. The DNA of the CDR3 is TGTGCCAGCAGCCAAGCCCTGATAGGGGCATCCTACAATGAGCAGTTCTTC. It specifies CASSQALIGASYNEQFF.

The chain employs TRBV7-6 and TRBJ2-2, with 7 bases that match TRBD2. This CDR3 is built from 16 residues. Germline trimming cut 5 bases from V and 1 base from J; bases unmatched to any gene: 7. CDR1 and CDR2 from the germline V gene are SGHVS and FNYEAQ. The CDR3 here is CASSPRGRGNTGELFF. Here the CDR3 DNA reads TGTGCCAGCAGCCCTCGCGGGAGAGGGAACACCGGGGAGCTGTTTTTT.

This clonotype has a handful of counts. The gene calls are TRBV6-1 and TRBJ2-7; D not certain. V lost 4 bases and J lost 5, with 6 bases in between. There are 11 residues in the CDR3. Germline V CDR1 and CDR2: MNHNS, SASEGT. The CDR3 sequence is CASSVLNEQYF. The CDR3 DNA is TGTGCCAGCAGTGTTCTGAACGAGCAGTACTTC.